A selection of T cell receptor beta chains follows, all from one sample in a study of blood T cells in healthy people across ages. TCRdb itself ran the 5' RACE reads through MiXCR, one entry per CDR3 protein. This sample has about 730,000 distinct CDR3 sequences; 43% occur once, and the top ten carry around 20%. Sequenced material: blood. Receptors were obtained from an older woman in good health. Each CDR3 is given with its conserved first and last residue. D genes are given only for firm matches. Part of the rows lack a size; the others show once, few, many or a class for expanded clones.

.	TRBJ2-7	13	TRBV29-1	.	CSVEEGSSYEQYF	TGCAGCGTTGAGGAGGGGAGCTCCTACGAGCAGTACTTC
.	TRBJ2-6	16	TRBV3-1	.	CASSPIQGPGANVLTF	TGTGCCAGCAGCCCGATACAGGGACCTGGGGCCAACGTCCTGACTTTC
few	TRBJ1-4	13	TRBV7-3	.	CASSLGPYEKLFF	TGTGCCAGCAGCTTAGGACCCTATGAAAAACTGTTTTTT
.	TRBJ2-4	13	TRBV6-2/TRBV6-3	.	CASSALAKNIQYF	TGTGCCAGCAGTGCATTAGCCAAAAACATTCAGTACTTC
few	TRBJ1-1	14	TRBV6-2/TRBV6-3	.	CASSFGGSMAEAFF	TGTGCCAGCAGTTTCGGTGGCAGCATGGCTGAAGCTTTCTTT
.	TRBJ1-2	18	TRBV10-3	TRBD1	CAISESVGMGQGNYGYTF	TGTGCCATCAGTGAGTCGGTCGGAATGGGACAGGGGAACTATGGCTACACCTTC
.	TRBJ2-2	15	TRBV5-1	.	CASTPDPIAAGELFF	TGCGCCAGCACCCCCGACCCAATTGCGGCCGGGGAGCTGTTTTTT
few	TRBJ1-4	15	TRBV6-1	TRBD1	CASTETGGDYEKLFF	TGTGCCAGCACTGAAACAGGGGGAGATTATGAAAAACTGTTTTTT
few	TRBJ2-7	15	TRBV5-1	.	CASSLGTSQYNEQYF	TGCGCCAGCAGCTTGGGAACTAGCCAATACAATGAGCAGTACTTC
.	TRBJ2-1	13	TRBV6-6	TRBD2	CAIGTSGRVGEFF	TGTGCCATCGGGACTAGCGGGAGAGTTGGGGAGTTCTTC
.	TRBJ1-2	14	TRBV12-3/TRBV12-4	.	CASSPRQSNYGYTF	TGTGCCAGCAGTCCCCGACAGTCTAACTATGGCTACACCTTC
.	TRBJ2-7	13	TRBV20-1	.	CSSSRGAFYEQYF	TGCAGTAGCTCCCGGGGAGCCTTCTACGAGCAGTACTTC
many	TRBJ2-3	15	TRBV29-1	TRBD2	CSVAGLAGVGDTQYF	TGCAGCGTGGCGGGACTAGCGGGGGTTGGGGATACGCAGTATTTT
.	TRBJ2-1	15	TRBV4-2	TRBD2	CASSQDQGGSGKQFF	TGTGCCAGCAGCCAAGATCAAGGCGGGAGCGGCAAGCAGTTCTTC
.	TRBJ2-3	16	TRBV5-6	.	CASSGRTAPGADTQYF	TGTGCCAGCAGCGGAAGGACAGCCCCCGGCGCAGATACGCAGTATTTT
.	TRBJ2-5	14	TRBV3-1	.	CASSGVSSYNEQYF	TGTGCCAGCAGTGGGGTTAGCTCCTACAATGAGCAGTACTTC
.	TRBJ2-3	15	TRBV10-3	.	CAISESGDPTDTQYF	TGTGCCATCAGTGAGTCGGGGGACCCGACAGATACGCAGTATTTT
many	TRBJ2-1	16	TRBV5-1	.	CASSRIGGSGYNEQFF	TGCGCCAGCAGCCGGATTGGAGGTTCGGGCTACAATGAGCAGTTCTTC
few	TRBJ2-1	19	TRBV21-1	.	CASSTLGTSGISSYNEQFF	TGTGCCAGCAGCACACTTGGGACTAGCGGAATAAGCTCCTACAATGAGCAGTTCTTC
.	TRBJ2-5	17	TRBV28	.	CASSSAAVADPRETQYF	TGTGCCAGCAGCTCGGCAGCGGTAGCGGATCCCCGGGAGACCCAGTACTTC
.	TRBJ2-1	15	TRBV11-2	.	CASSFGRAIYNEQFF	TGTGCCAGCAGCTTCGGTCGGGCCATCTACAATGAGCAGTTCTTC
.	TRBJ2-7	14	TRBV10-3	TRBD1	CAINTQGSSYEQYF	TGTGCCATCAACACACAGGGGTCCTCCTACGAGCAGTACTTC
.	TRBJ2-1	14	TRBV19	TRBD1	CASRTPGQYSEQFF	TGTGCCAGTAGAACCCCGGGACAGTACAGTGAGCAGTTCTTC
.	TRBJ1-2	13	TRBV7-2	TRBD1	CASSQDRVIGYTF	TGTGCCAGCAGCCAAGACAGGGTTATTGGCTACACCTTC
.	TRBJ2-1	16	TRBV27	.	CASSPFGTESYNEQFF	TGTGCCAGCAGTCCCTTTGGGACGGAATCCTACAATGAGCAGTTCTTC
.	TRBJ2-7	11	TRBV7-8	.	CASIEGREQYF	TGTGCCAGCATAGAGGGGCGCGAGCAGTACTTC
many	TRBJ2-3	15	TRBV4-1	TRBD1	CASSPGQGPTDTQYF	TGCGCCAGCAGCCCCGGACAGGGTCCCACAGATACGCAGTATTTT
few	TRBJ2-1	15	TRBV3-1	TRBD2	CASSPTSGGAGEQFF	TGTGCCAGCAGCCCGACTAGCGGGGGGGCTGGTGAGCAGTTCTTC
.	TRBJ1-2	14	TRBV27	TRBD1	CASSTLGQLNGYTF	TGTGCCAGCAGCACCCTGGGACAGCTAAATGGCTACACCTTC
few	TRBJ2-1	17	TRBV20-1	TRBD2	CSARDPWREGSYNEQFF	TGCAGTGCTAGAGATCCCTGGCGGGAGGGAAGCTACAATGAGCAGTTCTTC
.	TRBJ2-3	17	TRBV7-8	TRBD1	CASSSPRDRKETDTQYF	TGTGCCAGCAGCTCACCCCGGGACAGGAAAGAGACAGATACGCAGTATTTT
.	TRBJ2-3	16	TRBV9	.	CASSVSREALRDTQYF	TGTGCCAGCAGCGTTAGTAGGGAGGCGCTACGAGATACGCAGTATTTT
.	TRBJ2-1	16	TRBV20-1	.	CSARALIGGAGTVQFF	TGCAGTGCTAGAGCCCTAATAGGTGGTGCCGGGACGGTGCAGTTCTTC
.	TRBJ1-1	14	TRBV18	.	CASSPSTRGTEAFF	TGTGCCAGCTCACCCTCGACACGGGGCACTGAAGCTTTCTTT
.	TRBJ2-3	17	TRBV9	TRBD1	CASSVASLGGATDTQYF	TGTGCCAGCAGCGTAGCTAGTTTAGGGGGCGCGACAGATACGCAGTATTTT
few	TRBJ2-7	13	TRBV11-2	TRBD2	CASSPGTSGQEYF	TGTGCCAGCAGCCCCGGGACTAGCGGCCAGGAGTACTTC
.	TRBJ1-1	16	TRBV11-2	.	CASSWRGTQFFTEAFF	TGTGCCAGCAGCTGGAGGGGGACACAGTTTTTTACTGAAGCTTTCTTT
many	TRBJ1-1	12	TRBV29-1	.	CSVDRGNTEAFF	TGCAGCGTTGACAGGGGGAACACTGAAGCTTTCTTT
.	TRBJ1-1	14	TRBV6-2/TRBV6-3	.	CASSYPGMNTEAFF	TGTGCCAGCAGTTACCCTGGAATGAACACTGAAGCTTTCTTT
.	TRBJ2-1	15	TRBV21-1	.	CASVYRGQVYNEQFF	TGTGCCAGCGTATACAGGGGGCAAGTCTACAATGAGCAGTTCTTC
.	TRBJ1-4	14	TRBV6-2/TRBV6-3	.	CASSWGTANEKLFF	TGTGCCAGCAGTTGGGGGACGGCGAATGAAAAACTGTTTTTT
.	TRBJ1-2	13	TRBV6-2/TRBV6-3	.	CASTLDISYGYTF	TGTGCCAGCACCCTCGACATTTCTTATGGCTACACCTTC
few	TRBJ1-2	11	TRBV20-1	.	CSAGRGYGYTF	TGCAGTGCTGGCAGGGGCTATGGCTACACCTTC
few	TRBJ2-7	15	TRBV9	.	CASSVGMGEAGEQYF	TGTGCCAGCAGCGTAGGTATGGGGGAAGCAGGCGAGCAGTACTTC
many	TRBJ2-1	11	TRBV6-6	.	CASSYLNEQFF	TGTGCCAGCAGTTACCTCAATGAGCAGTTCTTC
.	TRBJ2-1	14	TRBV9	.	CASSARTAADEQFF	TGTGCCAGCAGCGCCCGGACCGCGGCGGATGAGCAGTTCTTC
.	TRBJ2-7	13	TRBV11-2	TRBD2	CASSLGLANEQYF	TGTGCCAGCAGCTTGGGACTAGCCAACGAGCAGTACTTC
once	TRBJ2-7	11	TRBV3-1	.	CASSRNYGQYF	TGTGCCAGCAGCCGGAATTACGGGCAGTACTTC
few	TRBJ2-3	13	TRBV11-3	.	CASSLNQIDTQYF	TGTGCCAGCAGCTTGAATCAGATTGATACGCAGTATTTT
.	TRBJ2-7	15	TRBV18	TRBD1	CASSEGTDLSYEQYF	TGTGCCAGCTCAGAGGGGACAGATCTCTCCTACGAGCAGTACTTC
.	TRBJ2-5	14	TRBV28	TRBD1	CASSSTGGRETQYF	TGTGCCAGCAGCTCGACAGGGGGTCGAGAGACCCAGTACTTC
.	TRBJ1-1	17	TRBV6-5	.	CASSSLRPTVSDTEAFF	TGTGCCAGCAGTTCCCTACGTCCCACAGTGTCGGACACTGAAGCTTTCTTT
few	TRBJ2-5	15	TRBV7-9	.	CASSPNRAREETQYF	TGTGCCAGCAGCCCCAACAGGGCGCGGGAGGAGACCCAGTACTTC